This T cell receptor (beta chain) was retrieved from a study of shared clonotypes between healthy human individuals. Study-wide points: Depth of sequencing was expected to influence donor clonotype sharing.

The CDR3 is 17 amino acids. CDR1 and CDR2 (germline): SGHRS, YFSETQ. After removal of 4 bases from V and 6 bases from J, the junction contained 14 bases not matched to a gene. The input for sorted-subset replicate PCRs was approximately 210 ng DNA, some 30,000 T cell genomes. Clones were sequenced by immunoSEQ multiplex PCR, and TCRdb holds only the in-frame ones, with some missing. This table has 300,000 to 400,000 clones, 87% appearing once. Comment on this clone: What it binds is not known.

The rearrangement links TRBV5-1 to TRBJ2-1; TRBD1 agrees at 9 bases. This TCR derives from a man younger than 35 in good health. What was sequenced was memory CD8+ T cells sorted from blood. The sample's subset: CD45RO+ cells pooled with CCR7-negative TemRA cells. CDR3 amino acids: CASSPTALGTGINEQFF. CDR3 nucleotides: TGCGCCAGCAGCCCGACGGCTCTTGGGACAGGGATCAATGAGCAGTTCTTC.